These 17 T cell receptor beta chains share one sample of origin, sequenced in a study of graft-versus-host responses after intestinal transplantation. Repertoires were generated with immunoSEQ multiplex PCR, while TCRdb's copy carries only in-frame clones and drops some. Of 70,000 to 100,000 clones in the sample, about 88% were seen once. These receptors have no known antigen. Sequencing used unstimulated CD4+ T cells sorted from spleen or lymph node cells, obtained before intestinal transplant. Receptors were obtained from a human donor who received an intestinal transplant.

This clone was observed once. The chain combines TRBV29-1 with TRBJ2-4, with D unresolved. The CDR3 runs to 14 residues. V was shortened by 5 bases and J by 0 bases, with 11 bases between the two germline ends. CDR1 SQVTM and CDR2 ANQGSEA come from the germline V gene. The CDR3 sequence: CSVSGRLAKNIQYF. The CDR3 DNA reads TGCAGCGTTTCGGGTCGCTTAGCCAAAAACATTCAGTACTTC. The variable domain in full, completed from reference TRBV29-1 and TRBJ2-4, reads SAVISQKPSRDICQRGTSLTIQCQVDSQVTMMFWYRQQPGQSLTLIATANQGSEATYESGFVIDKFPISRPNLTFSTLTVSNMSPEDSSIYLCSVSGRLAKNIQYFGAGTRLSVL.

The chain joins TRBV28 to TRBJ2-7; D perhaps matches TRBD1 (6 bases). Germline values: CDR1 MDHEN, CDR2 SYDVKM. Deletions cut 2 bases from V and 3 bases from J, with 11 bases between. This CDR3 contains 14 residues. In DNA form, the CDR3 reads TGTGCCAGCAGTTTAGGCCGGGACAACTACGAGCAGTACTTC. Amino acid sequence: CASSLGRDNYEQYF. Full variable domain (remainder filled in from reference TRBV28 and TRBJ2-7): DVKVTQSSRYLVKRTGEKVFLECVQDMDHENMFWYRQDPGLGLRLIYFSYDVKMKEKGDIPEGYSVSREKKERFSLILESASTNQTSMYLCASSLGRDNYEQYFGPGTRLTVT.

This sequence joins TRBV28 and TRBJ2-7; TRBD1 is a possible D gene (6 bases). Trimming shortened V by 8 bases and J by 2 bases, and 28 bases separated the two germline ends. CDR1 and CDR2 (germline): MDHEN, SYDVKM. This CDR3 is built from 18 residues. CDR3 amino acids: CASRRSTIRTAETYEQYF. In DNA, the CDR3 is TGTGCCAGCCGCCGCTCGACAATCCGGACAGCGGAGACCTACGAGCAGTACTTC. The complete variable domain, with remaining parts taken from reference TRBV28 and TRBJ2-7, reads DVKVTQSSRYLVKRTGEKVFLECVQDMDHENMFWYRQDPGLGLRLIYFSYDVKMKEKGDIPEGYSVSREKKERFSLILESASTNQTSMYLCASRRSTIRTAETYEQYFGPGTRLTVT.

The rearrangement links TRBV5-1 to TRBJ2-1, with D possibly matching TRBD1 (6 bases). This CDR3 region has 18 residues. Germline CDR1 SGHRS, CDR2 YFSETQ. V was clipped by 0 bases and J by 6 bases, with 22 bases between them. This CDR3 is CASSLGPPSNRAGNEQFF. CDR3 nucleotides: TGCGCCAGCAGCTTGGGCCCCCCCTCCAACAGGGCCGGCAATGAGCAGTTCTTC.

The V gene is TRBV18, the J gene TRBJ2-5; TRBD2 matches at 7 bases. V was clipped by 3 bases and J by 5 bases; unmatched bases: 3. CDR1 KGHSH and CDR2 LQKENI come from the germline V gene. The length of the CDR3 is 13 residues. In DNA, the CDR3 is TGTGCCAGCTCACCCGTAGCGGGCGAGACCCAGTACTTC. Its translation is CASSPVAGETQYF.

This clone appeared once. DNA of the CDR3: TGTGCCAGCAGTTTTGAAGGCAGGGACTACAATGAGCAGTTCTTC. Its translation: CASSFEGRDYNEQFF. The chain uses TRBV27 and TRBJ2-1, with a possible D match to TRBD1 (5 bases). CDR3 length: 15 amino acids. V was cut by 3 bases and J by 3 bases, with 12 bases left in between. CDR1 and CDR2 (germline): MNHEY, SMNVEV (reference sequence).

The rearrangement uses TRBV7-9 and TRBJ2-5, with 7 positions matching TRBD1. Germline CDR1 SEHNR, CDR2 FQNEAQ (reference sequence). The trim removed 3 bases at V and 3 bases at J, leaving 7 bases unmatched. The length of the CDR3 is 15 residues. CDR3 in DNA: TGTGCCAGCAGCTTGGGGACAGTCATTAAAGAGACCCAGTACTTC. It codes for CASSLGTVIKETQYF. Variable domain in full (rest from reference TRBV7-9 and TRBJ2-5): DTGVSQNPRHKITKRGQNVTFRCDPISEHNRLYWYRQTLGQGPEFLTYFQNEAQLEKSRLLSDRFSAERPKGSFSTLEIQRTEQGDSAMYLCASSLGTVIKETQYFGPGTRLLVL.

The chain joins TRBV7-6 to TRBJ2-5, with 9 bases aligning to TRBD1. Unmatched junction bases numbered 11, after V lost 1 base and J lost 5 bases. Germline-derived CDR1 and CDR2 are SGHVS and FNYEAQ. This CDR3 contains 17 residues. CDR3 loop: CASSLVPGQGAGETQYF. Here the CDR3 DNA reads TGTGCCAGCAGCTTAGTTCCGGGACAGGGAGCCGGGGAGACCCAGTACTTC.

J is TRBJ1-6 and V is TRBV6-1; D not certain. V was cut by 7 bases and J by 7 bases, with 14 bases left in between. From germline, CDR1 is MNHNS and CDR2 SASEGT. The CDR3 is 14 amino acids. CDR3 nucleotide sequence: TGTGCCAGCATCCCGGGTCCGGGGAATTCACCCCTCCACTTT. Its protein product is CASIPGPGNSPLHF.

The chain has TRBV29-1 and TRBJ2-1; unclear D gene. Trimming left V 0 bases short and J 3 bases short, with 9 bases between. This CDR3 is 14 amino acids long. Germline-derived CDR1 and CDR2 are SQVTM and ANQGSEA. CDR3 sequence: CSVEDGRVYNEQFF. CDR3 DNA sequence: TGCAGCGTTGAAGATGGTCGGGTCTACAATGAGCAGTTCTTC.

The rearrangement links TRBV27 to TRBJ2-2; 11 bases are shared with TRBD2. V gave up 1 base and J gave up 1 base; unmatched junction bases: 11. The CDR3 consists of 20 residues. CDR1 is MNHEY, CDR2 SMNVEV, per germline (reference sequence). Here the CDR3 DNA reads TGTGCCAGCAGTTTATTGACCCGGGTACTAGCGGGGGAGAACACCGGGGAGCTGTTTTTT. Residues: CASSLLTRVLAGENTGELFF.

The rearrangement uses TRBV18 and TRBJ2-1, with 12 positions matching TRBD2. There are 19 residues in the CDR3. J was trimmed by 0 bases and V by 3 bases; bases with no gene match: 9. Germline V gene lookup returns CDR1 KGHSH and CDR2 LQKENI. The DNA of the CDR3 is TGTGCCAGCTCACCGACTAGCGGGGGTCCCAGTAGCTCCTACAATGAGCAGTTCTTC. Translation: CASSPTSGGPSSSYNEQFF.

With regard to this clone: Other DNA sequences within the sample encode an identical CDR3. The chain links TRBV5-1 to TRBJ1-4; D is unresolved. The CDR3 is made up of 14 amino acids. V was pared by 0 bases and J by 0 bases, with 3 bases between. The germline CDR1 and CDR2 sequences are SGHRS and YFSETQ. CDR3 nucleotide sequence: TGCGCCAGCAGCTTGGATACAACTAATGAAAAACTGTTTTTT. This encodes CASSLDTTNEKLFF.

The rearrangement links TRBV15 to TRBJ2-1, with D maybe TRBD2 (5 bases). V was pared by 1 base and J by 2 bases, with 9 bases between. CDR1 is LNHNV, CDR2 YYDKDF, per germline (reference sequence). This CDR3 is built from 15 residues. The CDR3 nucleotides read TGTGCCACCAGCAGAGTTACCGGGGCCTACAATGAGCAGTTCTTC. It yields the protein CATSRVTGAYNEQFF.

The chain couples TRBV5-1 to TRBJ1-1; D remains unclear. Per germline, CDR1 SGHRS and CDR2 YFSETQ. CDR3 length equals 15 residues. The germline V and J ends were trimmed by 0 bases and 3 bases, with 12 bases remaining between them. The CDR3 DNA reads as TGCGCCAGCAGCTTGGACCATCGCGGGGACACTGAAGCTTTCTTT. Encoded protein: CASSLDHRGDTEAFF.

V gene TRBV7-8 combines with J gene TRBJ1-4; TRBD1 aligns across 7 bases. CDR1 and CDR2 from the germline V gene are SGHVS and FQNEAQ. V shed 3 bases and J 3 bases; nucleotides not matched to a gene: 7. The CDR3 is made up of 16 amino acids. CDR3: CASSFGGGTANEKLFF. CDR3 nucleotides: TGTGCCAGCAGCTTCGGAGGGGGCACTGCTAATGAAAAACTGTTTTTT.

This clone was found a few times. CDR3 region: CASSDSSGGADTQYF. The CDR3 coding sequence is TGTGCCAGCAGTGACTCTAGCGGGGGGGCAGATACGCAGTATTTT. The genes are TRBV6-4 and TRBJ2-3; TRBD2 matches at 11 bases. This CDR3 spans 15 amino acids. Germline assignment: CDR1 MRHNA and CDR2 SNTAGT. The V gene end was trimmed by 0 bases and the J gene end by 4 bases; junction bases not matched to a gene: 0.